This T cell receptor (beta chain) was captured by sequencing in a study of blood T cell repertoires in COVID-19. Overall study: Acute-phase and convalescent COVID-19 samples originated in the United States, Italy and Spain. In each case, the material was cDNA or gDNA derived from T cells, B-cell-depleted T cells, or PBMCs.

The CDR3 has 17 amino acids. Germline V gene data show CDR1 as SGHVS and CDR2 as FQNEAQ. Losses at the gene ends were 5 bases for V and 6 bases for J; bases not matched to a gene: 10. TCRdb's copy holds only in-frame clones and misses some; the assay was immunoSEQ multiplex PCR. The table includes over 55,000 clones, around nine tenths detected once. This sequence was found in a human donor in a cohort sampled during active COVID-19. The specimen was peripheral blood. This chain connects TRBV7-8 to TRBJ2-2; 12 bases fit TRBD2. CDR3 amino acids: CASSRPLAGGRAGELFF. In DNA, the CDR3 is TGTGCCAGCAGCCGCCCCCTAGCGGGGGGGCGGGCCGGGGAGCTGTTTTTT.